The sequence of this T cell receptor (beta chain) was determined in a study of Graves' ophthalmopathy and Graves' hyperthyroidism. The junction had 14 bases not matched to a gene; V was cut back by 6 bases and J by 4 bases. Germline CDR1 is MNHNS and CDR2 is SASEGT. The CDR3 covers 16 residues. CDR3 regions of TCR beta were amplified from RNA transcripts. Following a first-round RT-PCR that used HTBI primers, a second-round multiplex PCR was carried out. Using its own MiXCR run on the multiplex PCR reads, TCRdb lists one record per CDR3 protein. The table lists about 700,000 distinct CDR3 sequences, just over 40% of them singletons.

V usage is TRBV6-1 and J usage is TRBJ2-7; 8 bases map to TRBD1. This TCR was recovered from an adult man with Graves' ophthalmopathy. Sequencing used peripheral blood. The CDR3 spells CASSQPRGRRVYEQYF. The CDR3 region has the DNA TGTGCCAGCAGCCAACCCAGGGGGCGAAGAGTGTACGAGCAGTACTTC.